This T cell receptor (beta chain) came from a study of blood T cell repertoires in COVID-19. Germline values: CDR1 LGHNA, CDR2 YSLEER. The CDR3 consists of 17 residues. Trimming took 0 bases from V and 5 from J; bases not matched to a gene: 11. Per the authors' pipeline: Cell counts per sample came from amplifying reference gene primers. The protocol was immunoSEQ multiplex PCR, while the TCRdb copy is restricted to in-frame clones and leaves out a portion. V and J calls plus clone size are reproduced from that table; the DNA served to infer D and trimming. The table lists 140,000 to 150,000 clones, 81% of them singletons.

What was sequenced was peripheral blood. The chain joins TRBV4-3 to TRBJ2-7; 9 positions agree with TRBD2. This TCR was sampled from a human donor in a cohort sampled during active COVID-19. The CDR3 reads CASSQDLGGGRANEQYF. CDR3 nucleotide sequence: TGCGCCAGCAGCCAAGATCTTGGCGGCGGGAGGGCCAACGAGCAGTACTTC.